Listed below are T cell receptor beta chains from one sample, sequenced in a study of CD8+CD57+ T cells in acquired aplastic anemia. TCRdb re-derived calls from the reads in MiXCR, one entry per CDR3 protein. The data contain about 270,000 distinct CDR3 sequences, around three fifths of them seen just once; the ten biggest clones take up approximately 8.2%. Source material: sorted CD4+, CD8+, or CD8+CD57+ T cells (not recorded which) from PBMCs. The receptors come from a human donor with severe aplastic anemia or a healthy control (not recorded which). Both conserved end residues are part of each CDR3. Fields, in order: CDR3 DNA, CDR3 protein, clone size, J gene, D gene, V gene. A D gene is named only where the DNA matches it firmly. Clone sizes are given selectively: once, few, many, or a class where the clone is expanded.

DNA: TGTGCCAGCAGCTTGGACCCCGGGTACGGGGGCTACACCTTC
CDR3: CASSLDPGYGGYTF
size: few
J: TRBJ1-2
D: -
V: TRBV5-4

DNA: TGCAGTGCTAGTATAGCGGGGGGGCCCCACGAGCAGTACTTC
CDR3: CSASIAGGPHEQYF
size: -
J: TRBJ2-7
D: TRBD2
V: TRBV20-1

DNA: TGTGCCAGCAGTCTACACGAAAATTCACCCCTCCACTTT
CDR3: CASSLHENSPLHF
size: -
J: TRBJ1-6
D: -
V: TRBV6-6

DNA: TGTGCCAGCAGCGTTCACCGGGACACGAACAATGAGCAGTTCTTC
CDR3: CASSVHRDTNNEQFF
size: -
J: TRBJ2-1
D: -
V: TRBV9

DNA: TGTGCCAGCAGTGAACATAGCGGGGGGCGCGGCGAGCAGTACTTC
CDR3: CASSEHSGGRGEQYF
size: -
J: TRBJ2-7
D: TRBD2
V: TRBV2

DNA: TGTGCCAGCAGCTTGGGGAGGGGTCGAGAGACCCAGTACTTC
CDR3: CASSLGRGRETQYF
size: few
J: TRBJ2-5
D: TRBD2
V: TRBV7-7

DNA: TGTGCCACCAGCAGAGGGCCAGAAGGCTCTGAAGCTTTCTTT
CDR3: CATSRGPEGSEAFF
size: few
J: TRBJ1-1
D: -
V: TRBV15

DNA: TGTGCCAGTGGACGACCTACCTACGAGCAGTACTTC
CDR3: CASGRPTYEQYF
size: many
J: TRBJ2-7
D: -
V: TRBV12-3/TRBV12-4

DNA: TGTGCCAGCAGCCAAGAGCATAGCGGGAGGACAGATACGCAGTATTTT
CDR3: CASSQEHSGRTDTQYF
size: -
J: TRBJ2-3
D: TRBD2
V: TRBV14

DNA: TGTGCCACCAGCAGATCGCGTAAGCAGGAGGAGGCCCAATACTTC
CDR3: CATSRSRKQEEAQYF
size: -
J: TRBJ2-5
D: -
V: TRBV15

DNA: TGTGCCAGCAGCTTGAACGTACAGGGGTCCCAGTACTTC
CDR3: CASSLNVQGSQYF
size: few
J: TRBJ2-5
D: TRBD1
V: TRBV7-9

DNA: TGTGCCAGCAGCGTACAGAGCGGGGGGCCCGAGACCCAGTACTTC
CDR3: CASSVQSGGPETQYF
size: -
J: TRBJ2-5
D: TRBD2
V: TRBV9

DNA: TGTGCCAGCAGCCAAAGGTTGGGAGAACGGGGCTACACCTTC
CDR3: CASSQRLGERGYTF
size: many
J: TRBJ1-2
D: -
V: TRBV7-2

DNA: TGTGCCAGTAGTATAGCTGGTTGGGGTCACGAGCAGTACTTC
CDR3: CASSIAGWGHEQYF
size: -
J: TRBJ2-7
D: -
V: TRBV19

DNA: TGCAGTGCTTCTCTACAGGGCCTGGGGGAAAAACTGTTTTTT
CDR3: CSASLQGLGEKLFF
size: many
J: TRBJ1-4
D: -
V: TRBV20-1

DNA: TGTGCCAGCAGCTACCGGGTCCAGGGACTAGCAGCAAACTACGAGCAGTACTTC
CDR3: CASSYRVQGLAANYEQYF
size: many
J: TRBJ2-7
D: TRBD2
V: TRBV7-9

DNA: TGTGCCAGCAGCCCCCGAGACACGGCAACGAACACTGAAGCTTTCTTT
CDR3: CASSPRDTATNTEAFF
size: once
J: TRBJ1-1
D: -
V: TRBV7-6

DNA: TGTGCCAGCCTGGGACAGTTAGACTCTGGGGCCAACGTCCTGACTTTC
CDR3: CASLGQLDSGANVLTF
size: few
J: TRBJ2-6
D: TRBD1
V: TRBV25-1

DNA: TGCGCCAGCAGCGCGCCCAGTGTGGGACGAGGGGGGGAGACCCAGTACTTC
CDR3: CASSAPSVGRGGETQYF
size: many
J: TRBJ2-5
D: -
V: TRBV5-1

DNA: TGCAGCGTTGGAGGGGTGGGTCCCTACGAGCAGTACTTC
CDR3: CSVGGVGPYEQYF
size: -
J: TRBJ2-7
D: -
V: TRBV29-1

DNA: TGTGCCAGCAGTTCCAACCTTGGGACAGAGAACACTGAAGCTTTCTTT
CDR3: CASSSNLGTENTEAFF
size: -
J: TRBJ1-1
D: TRBD1
V: TRBV28

DNA: TGTGCCAGCAGCTTAGAGGCGCAGCTCCCTCGCAATGAGCAGTTCTTC
CDR3: CASSLEAQLPRNEQFF
size: few
J: TRBJ2-1
D: -
V: TRBV7-3

DNA: TGTGCCTGGGCGGGAGCCACAGATACGCAGTATTTT
CDR3: CAWAGATDTQYF
size: -
J: TRBJ2-3
D: TRBD2
V: TRBV30

DNA: TGTGCCAGCGCCCTAGGCGAGTCCGGGGAGCTGTTTTTT
CDR3: CASALGESGELFF
size: -
J: TRBJ2-2
D: -
V: TRBV11-2

DNA: TGTGCCAGCAGCTTGTCCCTAGCGGGGGACTCCCACGAGCAGTACTTC
CDR3: CASSLSLAGDSHEQYF
size: -
J: TRBJ2-7
D: TRBD2
V: TRBV7-6

DNA: TGCAGCGTCGTAGGCGGGGGCGGCTCTGGAAACACCATATATTTT
CDR3: CSVVGGGGSGNTIYF
size: few
J: TRBJ1-3
D: -
V: TRBV29-1

DNA: TGTGCCAGCACACGAAGGGTTACGAACACCGGGGAGCTGTTTTTT
CDR3: CASTRRVTNTGELFF
size: -
J: TRBJ2-2
D: -
V: TRBV12-3/TRBV12-4

DNA: TGTGCCAGCAGCTTTGCGGACAGGGGGACCGGGGAGCTGTTTTTT
CDR3: CASSFADRGTGELFF
size: few
J: TRBJ2-2
D: TRBD1
V: TRBV13

DNA: TGTGCCAGCAGTGAGTCCCGGGACATCGCCCTTATCGAGCAGTACTTC
CDR3: CASSESRDIALIEQYF
size: -
J: TRBJ2-7
D: -
V: TRBV2

DNA: TGTGCCAGCAGCGACGGCAGCAATCGGCCCCAGCATTTT
CDR3: CASSDGSNRPQHF
size: -
J: TRBJ1-5
D: -
V: TRBV9

DNA: TGCGCCAGCAGCTCAGACAGCACCGGGGAGCTGTTTTTT
CDR3: CASSSDSTGELFF
size: -
J: TRBJ2-2
D: -
V: TRBV5-1

DNA: TGTGCCATCAGGACCACAGGGGGCGCTAACTATGGCTACACCTTC
CDR3: CAIRTTGGANYGYTF
size: -
J: TRBJ1-2
D: TRBD1
V: TRBV10-3

DNA: TGTGCCAGCAGCCCCAAATCCCTTACGCAGTATTTT
CDR3: CASSPKSLTQYF
size: many
J: TRBJ2-3
D: -
V: TRBV11-1

DNA: TGCAGTGCTAGCTCAAGACAGGGTCCTTACACCTTC
CDR3: CSASSRQGPYTF
size: few
J: TRBJ1-2
D: TRBD1
V: TRBV20-1

DNA: TGCAGTGCTAGAAAAGGACAGGTAATCCCCTACGAGCAGTACTTC
CDR3: CSARKGQVIPYEQYF
size: few
J: TRBJ2-7
D: TRBD1
V: TRBV20-1

DNA: TGCGCCAGCAGCCACGCTAGAGGGAGGGGGGGCGAGCAGTACTTC
CDR3: CASSHARGRGGEQYF
size: -
J: TRBJ2-7
D: -
V: TRBV5-1

DNA: TGTGCCAGTTCGACCTTGGGAGTAGCCAAAAACATTCAGTACTTC
CDR3: CASSTLGVAKNIQYF
size: many
J: TRBJ2-4
D: -
V: TRBV19

DNA: TGCAGTGCTAGAGTGACTAACTATGGCTACACCTTC
CDR3: CSARVTNYGYTF
size: -
J: TRBJ1-2
D: -
V: TRBV20-1

DNA: TGTGCCACCATGCGGGGGCTTCAGTCCGGGGAGCTGTTTTTT
CDR3: CATMRGLQSGELFF
size: many
J: TRBJ2-2
D: -
V: TRBV10-3